Listed below are T cell receptor beta chains from one sample, sequenced in a study of identical twins. TCRdb reprocessed the 5' RACE reads via MiXCR and lists one record per CDR3 protein. Counted here are some 1,700,000 distinct CDR3 sequences, under 35% occurring once; the ten biggest clones make up about 0.25%. Sequencing was carried out using cord blood. All receptors come from a newborn girl in good health. The CDR3 runs from the conserved cysteine through the conserved F or W. D genes are given only for firm matches. Clone size is given for some rows only: seen once, a few or many times, or a class if the clone is expanded.

>TRBJ1-1|TRBV7-9|NA|TRBD1
TGTGCCAGCAGCTTAATGGATGTACAGGGGGCTGAAGCTTTCTTT
CASSLMDVQGAEAFF
>TRBJ2-2|TRBV4-2|NA|TRBD2
TGTGCCAGCAGCCTCTGGGGGGGGGACCTAGTGTTTTGGGAGCTGTTTTTT
CASSLWGGDLVFWELFF
>TRBJ2-7|TRBV27|NA|NA
TGTGCCAGCAGTCCTAATCGAGCCGGGACGGGTTCCTACGAGCAGTACTTC
CASSPNRAGTGSYEQYF
>TRBJ2-1|TRBV24-1|few|TRBD1
TGTGCCACCAGTGGACAGGGCAATGAGCAGTTCTTC
CATSGQGNEQFF
>TRBJ2-1|TRBV6-1|NA|NA
TGTGCCAGCAGGGGCCGCGCGGGCGACTACAATGAGCAGTTCTTC
CASRGRAGDYNEQFF
>TRBJ2-5|TRBV4-1|few|TRBD2
TGCGCCAGCAGCCAAGGAGCTAGCGGACAAGAGACCCAGTACTTC
CASSQGASGQETQYF
>TRBJ2-1|TRBV6-2/TRBV6-3|NA|NA
TGTGCCAGCAGTTACTCGCCTAGTTCCTACGAGCAGTTCTTC
CASSYSPSSYEQFF
>TRBJ2-3|TRBV30|NA|TRBD2
TGTGCCTGGACTCCGGGACTAGCGGGGACAGATACGCAGTATTTT
CAWTPGLAGTDTQYF
>TRBJ1-2|TRBV2|NA|NA
TGTGCCAGCAGTGAACAGCTTTATGGCTACACCTTC
CASSEQLYGYTF
>TRBJ2-5|TRBV12-3/TRBV12-4|NA|TRBD2
TGTGCCAGCAGTTTAGAGTTAGCGGGTGAAGAGACCCAGTACTTC
CASSLELAGEETQYF
>TRBJ2-1|TRBV12-3/TRBV12-4|few|NA
TGTGCCAGCAGTTCAAGGGGGGCTATGTTCTTC
CASSSRGAMFF
>TRBJ1-5|TRBV20-1|NA|TRBD1
TGCAGTGCTAGATCTGGGACAGGTCTTGGACCCCAGCATTTT
CSARSGTGLGPQHF
>TRBJ1-2|TRBV3-1|NA|TRBD1
TGTGCCAGCAGCCAAGGGATTTTGGGACAGCAGGGCTACACCTTC
CASSQGILGQQGYTF
>TRBJ2-1|TRBV7-9|few|NA
TGTGCCAGCAGCTTAAGAAACAGGGCCAATGAGCAGTTCTTC
CASSLRNRANEQFF
>TRBJ2-2|TRBV29-1|few|NA
TGCAGCGTTTCTGCGGGGAGCGGGGAGCTGTTTTTT
CSVSAGSGELFF
>TRBJ2-2|TRBV5-1|NA|NA
TGCGCCAGCAGCCCTTCGACAACCGGGGAGCTGTTTTTT
CASSPSTTGELFF
>TRBJ2-7|TRBV10-3|NA|NA
TGTGCCGCATTACAAGGGCTAGATCGTTCCTACGAGCAGTACTTC
CAALQGLDRSYEQYF
>TRBJ1-2|TRBV11-2|few|NA
TGTGCCAGCAGTCGTAACAGTTATTCTAACTATGGCTACACCTTC
CASSRNSYSNYGYTF
>TRBJ1-2|TRBV18|NA|TRBD1
TGTGCCAGCTCACCAACCACAGGGGTCGGCTATGGCTACACCTTC
CASSPTTGVGYGYTF
>TRBJ2-3|TRBV29-1|NA|TRBD1
TGCAGCGTTATATCCGGGACAGGCCTTTGGGATACGCAGTATTTT
CSVISGTGLWDTQYF
>TRBJ2-1|TRBV20-1|NA|TRBD1
TGCAGTGCTAGAGATTTACGACAGGGCAATGAGCAGTTCTTC
CSARDLRQGNEQFF
>TRBJ1-1|TRBV7-9|few|NA
TGTGCCAGCAGCTGGCCCAGGATGAACACTGAAGCTTTCTTT
CASSWPRMNTEAFF
>TRBJ2-7|TRBV12-3/TRBV12-4|NA|TRBD2
TGTGCCAGCAGCGACGGGACTAGCGGGAGATCTATCTACGAGCAGTACTTC
CASSDGTSGRSIYEQYF
>TRBJ1-6|TRBV20-1|NA|NA
TGCAGTGCTTCGCTGGGGATTAATTCACCCCTCCACTTT
CSASLGINSPLHF
>TRBJ2-7|TRBV6-2/TRBV6-3|few|NA
TGTTCCAGCAGTCAAACCTACGAGCAGTACTTC
CSSSQTYEQYF
>TRBJ1-2|TRBV20-1|NA|TRBD1
TGCAGCAAGGACAGGGTCCCTAACTATGGCTACACCTTC
CSKDRVPNYGYTF
>TRBJ2-1|TRBV20-1|few|NA
TGCAGTGCTAGAGCTGACAGGGAGCAGTTCTTC
CSARADREQFF
>TRBJ2-3|TRBV10-3|NA|TRBD1
TGTGCCATCAGAGGCAGGGGGCGCACAGATACGCAGTATTTT
CAIRGRGRTDTQYF
>TRBJ2-1|TRBV5-5|few|TRBD1
TGTGCCAGCAGCTTGGTACAGGGGGTGTCCTACAATGAGCAGTTCTTC
CASSLVQGVSYNEQFF
>TRBJ2-3|TRBV5-1|once|TRBD2
TGCGCCAGCAGCTTGGTAGGGCACAGCGGGAGGGTCACAGATACGCAGTATTTT
CASSLVGHSGRVTDTQYF
>TRBJ2-5|TRBV12-2|few|NA
TGTGCAAGTCGCTTCCGGACTGGGGAGACCCAGTACTTC
CASRFRTGETQYF
>TRBJ2-3|TRBV27|NA|TRBD1
TGTGCCAGCAGTCCGGACAGGGGGCCAGGCACAGATACGCAGTATTTT
CASSPDRGPGTDTQYF
>TRBJ1-1|TRBV21-1|NA|NA
TGTGCCAGCCCCGACGGGGGGCGGTTGAACACTGAAGCTTTCTTT
CASPDGGRLNTEAFF
>TRBJ1-5|TRBV21-1|NA|NA
TGTGCCAGCAGCAAAGCGCCCGGACAGGGAGGGCAGCCCCAGCATTTT
CASSKAPGQGGQPQHF
>TRBJ1-5|TRBV19|once|NA
TGTGCCAGTAGTATAGGTCGGAATAGCAATCAGCCCCAGCATTTT
CASSIGRNSNQPQHF
>TRBJ2-5|TRBV20-1|few|TRBD2
TGCAGTGCTAGTTCGCGGGAGGGGTTAAAGACCCAGTACTTC
CSASSREGLKTQYF
>TRBJ2-7|TRBV20-1|NA|TRBD2
TGCAGTGCTAGAGTAGAGTGGACTAGCGGGATCCCCTACGAGCAGTACTTC
CSARVEWTSGIPYEQYF
>TRBJ2-5|TRBV6-1|NA|NA
TGTGCCAGCACTTCTTTTGATCGGCGGGAACAGACCCAGTACTTC
CASTSFDRREQTQYF
>TRBJ2-7|TRBV30|NA|NA
TGTGCCTGGAGTGTCGACGAGCAGTACTTC
CAWSVDEQYF
>TRBJ2-3|TRBV5-4|NA|TRBD2
TGTGCCAGCAGCTTGGACCCGGGGAGGGTCAGAACAGATACGCAGTATTTT
CASSLDPGRVRTDTQYF